These 12 T cell receptor beta chains originate from one sample sequenced in a study of tumor and adjacent non-tumor tissue in lung cancer listed by TCRdb under 2018. Bulk unsorted tissue served as the source for RNA extraction, and RNA quality was assessed using a NanoDrop ND-1000 and an Agilent 2100. The library was built by means of multiplex PCR. TCRdb names Illumina HiSeq 2500 as the instrument used. Following protocols modified from ARM-PCR, the researchers constructed TCRbeta libraries through three rounds of nested PCR with primers (Table S4). Using fastp trimming at Q25 and MiXCR clonotype assembly, TCRdb reanalyzed the public sequencing data and kept in-frame beta chains. Every CDR3 protein is listed once, alongside the most common genes and DNA of its rows. Here the sample has approximately 75,000 distinct CDR3 sequences; around four fifths occur a single time. The leading ten clones occupy approximately 12% of the sample.

Sequenced material: lung tumor tissue. The receptors stem from a woman between 45 and 65 years old with non-small cell lung cancer.

The rearrangement uses TRBV29-1 and TRBJ1-1, with D unresolved. V was cut by 8 bases and J by 5 bases, with 18 bases left in between. This CDR3 contains 13 residues. Germline values: CDR1 SQVTM, CDR2 ANQGSEA. The DNA for the CDR3 is TGCAGCATTAAGTGGCAGGAGGGTACTGAAGCTTTCTTT. It specifies CSIKWQEGTEAFF.

To note about this clonotype: Germline is not matched at one junction end, which may reflect a read error. The chain combines TRBV11-2 with TRBJ2-7; 7 bases match TRBD2. Looked up from germline, CDR1 is SGHAT and CDR2 is FQNNGV. This CDR3 is 14 amino acids long. CDR3 coding DNA: TGTGCCAGCAGCTACGGGAGGCCATCCTGCGAGCTGTACTTC. It translates to CASSYGRPSCELYF.

This clonotype was recorded at least ten times. This rearrangement joins TRBV5-1 to TRBJ2-5; perhaps D is TRBD1 or TRBD2 (5 bases each). With 4 bases removed from V and 2 bases from J, the gap between germline ends came to 18 bases. Germline CDR1 and CDR2: SGHRS and YFSETQ. The CDR3 sequence is 16 residues long. The CDR3 loop is CASSNFGTAKQETQYF. In DNA, the CDR3 is TGCGCCAGCAGCAATTTCGGGACGGCGAAACAAGAGACCCAGTACTTC.

Details on this clonotype: At one boundary the junction diverges from the germline segment, which might be a read error. The V gene is TRBV4-1, the J gene TRBJ1-3, with no clear D. CDR1 and CDR2 from the germline V gene are MGHRA and YSYEKL. The CDR3 loop spans 15 amino acids. The DNA for the CDR3 is TGCGCCAGCGGCCAAGAGTGGCAGTCTGGAAACACCGTATATTTT. Residues: CASGQEWQSGNTVYF.

Of note for this clonotype: An end of the junction differs from the germline gene, which may be a read error. The chain has TRBV10-3 and TRBJ2-3, with 7 bases fitting TRBD2. Germline-derived CDR1 and CDR2 are ENHRY and SYGVKD. The CDR3 totals 14 residues. CDR3 DNA: TGTACCATCAGTGACGCGGGAGACACAGATACACAGTATTTT. It is translated as CTISDAGDTDTQYF.

The J gene is TRBJ2-7, the V gene TRBV10-3; D possibly corresponds to TRBD1 (6 bases). The CDR3 loop spans 15 amino acids. Germline values: CDR1 ENHRY, CDR2 SYGVKD. Trimming took off 4 bases at V and 3 bases at J, with 16 bases between the two ends. This CDR3 reads CAISARQELNYEQYF. The CDR3 nucleotides read TGTGCCATCAGTGCAAGACAGGAGTTAAACTACGAGCAGTACTTC.

On this clonotype itself: At one boundary the junction diverges from the germline segment, which might be a read error. V is TRBV6-1 and J is TRBJ2-7; TRBD1 aligns across 9 bases. Germline V gene sequence: CDR1 MNHNS, CDR2 SASEGT. The CDR3 is 15 amino acids. Here the CDR3 reads CASGDPPDRGSVQYF. CDR3 coding DNA: TGTGCCAGCGGTGACCCTCCGGACAGGGGAAGTGTGCAGTACTTC.

In the case of this clonotype: The conserved closing phenylalanine or tryptophan is absent in this CDR3, likely reflecting a read error. The chain links TRBV5-6 to TRBJ2-7, with D hard to call. This CDR3 is built from 13 residues. Germline loops: CDR1 SGHDT, CDR2 YYEEEE. The CDR3 loop is CASSLSMADEQYL. CDR3 DNA sequence: TGTGCTAGCAGCTTATCGATGGCCGACGAGCAGTACCTC.

A remark on this clonotype: The junction differs from germline at one of its ends, possibly a read error. The V gene is TRBV20-1, the J gene TRBJ2-1, with a possible D match to TRBD1 (6 bases). This CDR3 is built from 14 residues. CDR1 DFQATT and CDR2 SNEGSKA come from the germline V gene (reference sequence). CDR3 sequence (DNA): TGCAGTGCGAGTCAGGGGCCCAGCTACTATGAGCAGTTCTTC. Its protein is CSASQGPSYYEQFF.

Points on this clonotype: Given the absence of the conserved phenylalanine or tryptophan at the CDR3 end, a read error is likely. J is TRBJ2-6 and V is TRBV4-2; D is perhaps TRBD1 (5 bases). The CDR3 length is 16 residues. Germline assignment: CDR1 LGHNA and CDR2 YNFKEQ. Here the CDR3 reads CASSRDTNSGANILTL. The DNA of the CDR3 is TGTGCCAGCAGCCGAGATACAAACTCTGGGGCCAACATCCTGACTCTC.

V and J are TRBV5-6 and TRBJ2-5; D is unclear. V lost 6 bases, J lost 11 bases, and 20 bases lay in between. The length of the CDR3 is 13 residues. The germline V gene has CDR1 SGHDT and CDR2 YYEEEE. CDR3 protein: CASIGRFDESQYF. The CDR3 region has the DNA TGTGCCAGCATAGGCAGGTTCGATGAGTCACAGTACTTC.

On this clonotype itself: The germline gene is not matched at one end of the junction; a read error may be the cause. The chain combines TRBV6-1 with TRBJ1-4, with D unresolved. In germline, CDR1 is MNHNS, CDR2 SASEGT. The CDR3 sequence is 15 residues long. CDR3: CACSEEAGGYEKLFF. The DNA for the CDR3 is TGTGCCTGCAGTGAAGAGGCAGGCGGATATGAAAAACTGTTTTTT.